This T cell receptor (beta chain) appears in the sequencing data of a study of Ad26.COV2.S vaccination and SARS-CoV-2 variants. Looking at the study overall: A COV1001 Ad26.COV2.S trial-arm participant provided the sample. Study-wide points: Breadth and depth estimates from TCRs may understate total T cell responses. Spike-specific responses of CD8+ and CD4+ T cells were reported to display substantial breadth after vaccination.

To note about this clone: Its antigen is unidentified.

Treatment described: approximately 18 received Ad26.COV2.S at low or high dose, single or two shots; about 5 received placebo; per-sample allocation not given. Day 63 after the first vaccine or placebo injection was the time point for sampling. The individual, an adult aged 18-55 years, was a donor in Boston. The method was immunoSEQ multiplex PCR; TCRdb's version includes in-frame clones alone and lacks a portion of them. Among roughly 320,000 clones listed, approximately 86% were seen once. The CDR3 is 14 amino acids. Germline loops: CDR1 SGHRS, CDR2 YFSETQ. Unmatched junction bases numbered 8, after V lost 4 bases and J lost 5 bases.

This clonotype was sampled from a person aged 18-65 years who received the Ad26.COV2.S COVID-19 vaccine or a placebo. Sequenced material: peripheral blood, taken in a trial of Ad26.COV2.S vaccine versus placebo. The V gene is TRBV5-1, the J gene TRBJ2-5; 7 bases are a match to TRBD1. CDR3 DNA: TGCGCCAGCAGCCAGCAGGGGGTTGGTGAGACCCAGTACTTC. Its protein product is CASSQQGVGETQYF. Together with reference TRBV5-1 and TRBJ2-5, the CDR3 gives the full variable domain: KAGVTQTPRYLIKTRGQQVTLSCSPISGHRSVSWYQQTPGQGLQFLFEYFSETQRNKGNFPGRFSGRQFSNSRSEMNVSTLELGDSALYLCASSQQGVGETQYFGPGTRLLVL.